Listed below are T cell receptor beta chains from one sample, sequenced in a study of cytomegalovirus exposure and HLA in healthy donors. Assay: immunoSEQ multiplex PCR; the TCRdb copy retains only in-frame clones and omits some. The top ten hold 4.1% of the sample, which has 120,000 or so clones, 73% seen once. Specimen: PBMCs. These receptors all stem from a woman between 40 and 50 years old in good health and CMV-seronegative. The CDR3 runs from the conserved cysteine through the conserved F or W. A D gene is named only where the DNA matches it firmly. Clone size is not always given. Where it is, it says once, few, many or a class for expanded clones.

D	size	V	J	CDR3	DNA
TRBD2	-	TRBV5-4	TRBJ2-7	CASSPGLAGPYEQYF	TGTGCCAGCAGCCCGGGACTAGCGGGGCCCTACGAGCAGTACTTC
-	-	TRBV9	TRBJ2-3	CASSVEDWGGDTQYF	TGTGCCAGCAGCGTAGAGGACTGGGGTGGAGATACGCAGTATTTT
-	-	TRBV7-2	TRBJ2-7	CASSLVASVNYEQYF	TGTGCCAGCAGCTTAGTGGCTAGCGTAAACTACGAGCAGTACTTC
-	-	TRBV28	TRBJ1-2	CASRYTGGPDYGYTF	TGTGCCAGCAGGTACACCGGGGGGCCTGACTATGGCTACACCTTC
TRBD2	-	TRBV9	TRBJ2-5	CASSAEVAGDQETQYF	TGTGCCAGCAGCGCGGAGGTAGCGGGCGACCAAGAGACCCAGTACTTC
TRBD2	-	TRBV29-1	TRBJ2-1	CSVEGASGRYNEQFF	TGCAGCGTTGAAGGGGCTAGCGGGAGGTACAATGAGCAGTTCTTC
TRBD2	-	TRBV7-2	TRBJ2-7	CASSFRLAGGRVYEQYF	TGTGCCAGCAGCTTCCGACTAGCGGGGGGCAGGGTCTACGAGCAGTACTTC
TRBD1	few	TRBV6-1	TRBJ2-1	CASSEAWTGGLDEQFF	TGTGCCAGCAGTGAAGCGTGGACAGGGGGATTGGATGAGCAGTTCTTC
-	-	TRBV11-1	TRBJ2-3	CASSSGVGQLDTQYF	TGTGCCAGCAGCTCCGGAGTGGGTCAGTTAGATACGCAGTATTTT
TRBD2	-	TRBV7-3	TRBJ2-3	CASSKIGGATDTQYF	TGTGCCAGCAGTAAGATCGGGGGGGCCACAGATACGCAGTATTTT
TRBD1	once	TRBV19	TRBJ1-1	CASSPGTANTEAFF	TGTGCCAGTAGTCCAGGGACAGCGAACACTGAAGCTTTCTTT
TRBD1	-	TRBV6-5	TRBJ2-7	CASSYSGTGSYEQYF	TGTGCCAGCAGCTACTCCGGGACAGGGTCCTACGAGCAGTACTTC
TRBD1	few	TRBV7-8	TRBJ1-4	CASSLNPGQSGEKLFF	TGTGCCAGCAGCTTAAACCCGGGACAGTCTGGTGAAAAACTGTTTTTT
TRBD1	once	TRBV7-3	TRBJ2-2	CASSSGQGDTGELFF	TGTGCCAGCAGCTCAGGACAGGGGGACACCGGGGAGCTGTTTTTT
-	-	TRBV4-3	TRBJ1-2	CASSQESHAAYGYTF	TGCGCCAGCAGCCAAGAGTCACATGCTGCCTATGGCTACACCTTC
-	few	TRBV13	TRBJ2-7	CASSARVGSAGDEQYF	TGTGCCAGCAGCGCCCGCGTAGGGAGCGCTGGCGACGAGCAGTACTTC
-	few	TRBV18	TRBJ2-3	CASSPRASPPDTQYF	TGTGCCAGCTCACCACGGGCCTCCCCCCCAGATACGCAGTATTTT
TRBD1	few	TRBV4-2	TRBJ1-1	CASSREQGSTEAFF	TGTGCCAGCAGCCGAGAACAGGGGTCCACTGAAGCTTTCTTT
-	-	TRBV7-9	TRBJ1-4	CASSFGQINEKLFF	TGTGCCAGCAGCTTCGGTCAAATTAATGAAAAACTGTTTTTT
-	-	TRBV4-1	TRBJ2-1	CASSHSPNEQFF	TGCGCCAGCAGCCACTCCCCTAATGAGCAGTTCTTC
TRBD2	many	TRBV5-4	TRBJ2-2	CASSLGGGSVDTGELFF	TGTGCCAGCAGCTTGGGGGGGGGAAGCGTAGACACCGGGGAGCTGTTTTTT
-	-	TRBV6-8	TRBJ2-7	CASSFFRLGLSYEQYF	TGTGCCAGCAGTTTCTTCCGACTGGGACTCTCCTACGAGCAGTACTTC
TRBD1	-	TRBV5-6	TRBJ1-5	CASSLRRDIGQAGNQPQHF	TGTGCCAGCAGCTTACGCCGGGACATTGGACAGGCGGGCAATCAGCCCCAGCATTTT
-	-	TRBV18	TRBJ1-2	CASSQRESGDGYTF	TGTGCCAGCTCGCAACGGGAATCGGGAGATGGCTACACCTTC
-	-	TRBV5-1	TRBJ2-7	CANPRQPDYEQYF	TGCGCCAACCCAAGACAGCCAGATTACGAGCAGTACTTC
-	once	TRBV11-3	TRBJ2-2	CASSPGPGLLSGELFF	TGTGCCAGCAGCCCAGGACCGGGATTGCTTTCCGGGGAGCTGTTTTTT
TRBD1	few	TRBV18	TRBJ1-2	CASSPEGTGGSRVGYTF	TGTGCCAGCTCACCGGAAGGGACAGGGGGAAGTCGGGTTGGCTACACCTTC
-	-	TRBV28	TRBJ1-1	CASSVTGRRTEEAFF	TGTGCCAGCAGTGTCACCGGGAGGCGGACAGAGGAAGCTTTCTTT
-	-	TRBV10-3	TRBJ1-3	CAITPGVSSGNTIYF	TGTGCCATCACACCAGGGGTCTCCTCTGGAAACACCATATATTTT
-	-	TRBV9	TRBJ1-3	CASSPDPTGRGNTIYF	TGTGCCAGCAGCCCAGATCCGACAGGCAGAGGAAACACCATATATTTT
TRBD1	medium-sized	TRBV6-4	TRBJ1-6	CASSDAGQGNSPLHF	TGTGCCAGCAGTGACGCGGGACAGGGGAATTCACCCCTCCACTTT
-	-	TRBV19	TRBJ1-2	CASSIGQMRGGGYTF	TGTGCCAGTAGTATAGGACAAATGAGAGGAGGTGGCTACACCTTC
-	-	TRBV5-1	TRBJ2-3	CASSSQGQGDTQYF	TGCGCCAGCAGCTCCCAGGGGCAGGGGGATACGCAGTATTTT
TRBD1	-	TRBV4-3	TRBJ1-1	CASSPEAPGTANTEAFF	TGCGCCAGCAGCCCCGAGGCCCCTGGGACAGCGAACACTGAAGCTTTCTTT
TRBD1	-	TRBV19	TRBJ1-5	CASNLGQGADQPQHF	TGTGCCAGTAACCTCGGGCAGGGGGCAGATCAGCCCCAGCATTTT